Below are 32 T cell receptor beta chains sequenced from a single sample in a study of Tregs in tolerant kidney transplant recipients. Sequencing was performed with immunoSEQ multiplex PCR; in TCRdb, only in-frame clones are kept and a portion is missing. This sample lists more than 45,000 clones; its ten largest clones have roughly 0.8%. Sequencing used CD4+ T cells from blood, obtained before the transplant. These receptors originate from a human donor who received a combined kidney and bone marrow transplant.

A remark on this clone: The read halts 3 residues ahead of the CDR3 end, with the missing end drawn from the germline J gene. The gene calls are TRBV18 and TRBJ1-1; 9 bases are shared with TRBD1. There are 15 residues in the CDR3. The J segment lost 6 bases and the V segment lost 2 bases, leaving 7 bases of the junction unmatched. Germline lookup yields CDR1 KGHSH and CDR2 LQKENI. CDR3 DNA, as far as it was read: TGTGCCAGCTCACCATTGCGAACAGGGGGCGCTGAA. This codes for CASSPLRTGGAE. The CDR3 reads in full as CASSPLRTGGAEAFF.

A remark on this clone: Coverage ceases 3 residues before the CDR3 finishes, and the germline J gene fills in the end. The rearrangement joins TRBV20-1 to TRBJ1-1; 9 bases are a match to TRBD1. Germline values: CDR1 DFQATT, CDR2 SNEGSKA (reference sequence). V lost 0 bases to trimming and J lost 3 bases; unmatched junction nucleotides: 5. CDR3 length: 15 residues. CDR3 sequence reads: CSARDPGQGYTEAFF. Incomplete CDR3 DNA: TGCAGTGCTAGAGACCCCGGACAGGGGTACACTGAA.

Concerning this clone: The read ends 3 residues shy of where the CDR3 ends; the end is completed using the germline J gene. This chain connects TRBV7-9 to TRBJ2-7; the match to TRBD2 covers 8 bases. Germline values: CDR1 SEHNR, CDR2 FQNEAQ (reference sequence). This CDR3 spans 14 amino acids. V trimming: 3 bases; J trimming: 5 bases; junction bases outside the gene matches: 6. The sequenced CDR3 bases are TGTGCCAGCAGCTTGTTAGCGGGGCCCCACGAG. Residues: CASSLLAGPHE. The entire CDR3 is CASSLLAGPHEQYF.

Details on this clone: The read terminates 3 residues before the CDR3 end, so the remaining end is supplied by the germline J gene. The rearrangement uses TRBV20-1 and TRBJ2-3; 9 bases agree with TRBD2. Trimming took 1 base from V and 6 from J; bases not matched to a gene: 5. CDR1 is DFQATT, CDR2 SNEGSKA, per germline (reference sequence). This CDR3 comprises 14 residues. The CDR3 region is CSARGLAVRDTQYF. The covered CDR3 bases are TGCAGTGCTAGAGGACTAGCGGTCCGGGATACG.

Turning to this clone: Read coverage stops 3 residues before the CDR3 terminus; the germline J gene supplies the remainder. The V gene is TRBV18, the J gene TRBJ2-3; 7 bases align to TRBD2. CDR3 size: 14 residues. Germline V gene lookup returns CDR1 KGHSH and CDR2 LQKENI. After removal of 4 bases from V and 4 bases from J, the junction contained 5 bases not matched to a gene. The CDR3 reads CASSRGLISDTQYF. The CDR3 bases that were read are TGTGCCAGCTCACGGGGACTAATTTCAGATACG.

CDR3: CSASSPDSYEQYF. Partial CDR3 DNA: TGCAGTGCATCTAGTCCGGACTCCTACGAG. This chain connects TRBV20-1 to TRBJ2-7; D is uncertain. The CDR3 extends 3 residues past the end of the read, so its final part is completed from the germline J gene. CDR3 size: 13 residues. V lost 6 bases and J lost 0, with 12 bases in between. Germline CDR1 reads DFQATT; CDR2 reads SNEGSKA (reference sequence).

As for this clone: The CDR3 end is not reached by the read, which stops 3 residues before it; the germline J gene fills it in. This chain joins TRBV7-3 and TRBJ2-5; the D gene is possibly TRBD2 (5 bases). With 0 bases removed from V and 6 bases from J, the gap between germline ends came to 8 bases. This CDR3 comprises 13 residues. Germline V gene data show CDR1 as SGHTA and CDR2 as FQGTGA. The sequenced part of the CDR3 DNA is TGTGCCAGCAGCTTAACCGGGGAGCAGACC. This gives the protein CASSLTGEQT. The complete CDR3 protein is CASSLTGEQTQYF. The full variable domain, completed using reference TRBV7-3 and TRBJ2-5, is GAGVSQTPSNKVTEKGKYVELRCDPISGHTALYWYRQSLGQGPEFLIYFQGTGAADDSGLPNDRFFAVRPEGSVSTLKIQRTERGDSAVYLCASSLTGEQTQYFGPGTRLLVL.

Regarding this clone: The sequenced fragment ends 3 residues before the CDR3 boundary, so the rest is inferred from the germline J gene. The V and J genes are TRBV7-6 and TRBJ2-1; TRBD2 might be the D (6 bases). Per germline, CDR1 SGHVS and CDR2 FNYEAQ. The CDR3 runs to 16 residues. Between the trimmed V and J ends, which lost 3 bases and 0 bases, there was a span of 12 bases. The sequenced CDR3 bases are TGTGCCAGCAGCTTCGGGGGTGGGAGCTCCTACAATGAG. Protein product: CASSFGGGSSYNE. The CDR3 as a whole reads CASSFGGGSSYNEQFF. Full variable domain (outside the CDR3, taken from reference TRBV7-6 and TRBJ2-1): GAGVSQSPRYKVTKRGQDVALRCDPISGHVSLYWYRQALGQGPEFLTYFNYEAQQDKSGLPNDRFSAERPEGSISTLTIQRTEQRDSAMYRCASSFGGGSSYNEQFFGPGTRLTVL.

Notes on this clone: The CDR3 end lies 3 residues beyond the end of the read and is filled in from the germline J gene. The chain carries TRBV18 and TRBJ2-7; D is unclear. This CDR3 region has 12 residues. The V and J ends lost 2 bases and 2 bases respectively, with 4 bases between them. From germline, CDR1 is KGHSH and CDR2 LQKENI. Partial CDR3 DNA: TGTGCCAGCTCACCAGGCACCTACGAG. It codes for CASSPGTYE. The full CDR3 reads CASSPGTYEQYF.

Of note for this clone: The read terminates 3 residues ahead of where the CDR3 ends, so the germline J gene completes it. The chain couples TRBV18 to TRBJ1-6; D is perhaps TRBD1 (5 bases). The ends were cut back, 3 bases at V and 0 bases at J, with 12 bases in the middle. Germline V gene data show CDR1 as KGHSH and CDR2 as LQKENI. The CDR3 is made up of 17 amino acids. The CDR3 DNA, read in part, is TGTGCCAGCTCACCCACAGGATCCAGCTCCTATAATTCACCC. It codes for CASSPTGSSSYNSP. The entire CDR3 reads CASSPTGSSSYNSPLHF. Full variable domain (outside the CDR3, taken from reference TRBV18 and TRBJ1-6): NAGVMQNPRHLVRRRGQEARLRCSPMKGHSHVYWYRQLPEEGLKFMVYLQKENIIDESGMPKERFSAEFPKEGPSILRIQQVVRGDSAAYFCASSPTGSSSYNSPLHFGNGTRLTVT.

On this clone itself: The read stops 3 residues short of the end of the CDR3; the missing end is completed from the germline J gene. The chain recombines TRBV7-3 with TRBJ2-1; 10 bases match TRBD2. The V segment lost 4 bases and the J segment 6 bases; nucleotides outside the gene matches: 9. The CDR3 is 16 amino acids. From germline, CDR1 is SGHTA and CDR2 FQGTGA. Partial CDR3 DNA: TGTGCCAGCAGCTCTCTATCCGGACTAGCGGTCAATGAG. Protein product: CASSSLSGLAVNE. In full, the CDR3 reads CASSSLSGLAVNEQFF.

Note on this clone: The read terminates 3 residues ahead of where the CDR3 ends, so the germline J gene completes it. This sequence joins TRBV6-2 or TRBV6-3 and TRBJ2-1; 12 bases map to TRBD2. Losses at the gene ends were 7 bases for V and 1 base for J; bases not matched to a gene: 5. Germline V gene sequence: CDR1 MNHEY, CDR2 SVGEGT. The CDR3 loop spans 16 amino acids. This chain's CDR3 is CASNRLAGVSYNEQFF. The CDR3 DNA, read in part, is TGTGCCAGCAATAGACTAGCGGGAGTTTCCTACAATGAG.

Concerning this clone: The read ends 3 residues early relative to the CDR3; the germline J gene fills the gap. The gene calls are TRBV2 and TRBJ1-1; a possible D gene is TRBD1 (6 bases). The germline V gene has CDR1 SNHLY and CDR2 FYNNEI. V lost 10 bases and J 2 bases, leaving 17 bases between the germline ends. This CDR3 is built from 14 residues. CDR3 region: CATTGTSTNTEAFF. The sequenced part of the CDR3 DNA is TGTGCCACAACCGGGACAAGCACCAACACTGAA. The variable domain in full, completed from reference TRBV2 and TRBJ1-1, reads EPEVTQTPSHQVTQMGQEVILRCVPISNHLYFYWYRQILGQKVEFLVSFYNNEISEKSEIFDDQFSVERPDGSNFTLKIRSTKLEDSAMYFCATTGTSTNTEAFFGQGTRLTVV.

In the case of this clone: Sequencing ends 3 residues short of the CDR3 end; the germline J gene provides the rest. J is TRBJ2-6 and V is TRBV11-2; no definite D call. Trimming stripped 2 bases from V and 7 bases from J, with 6 bases between. This CDR3 is 13 amino acids long. CDR1 and CDR2 from the germline V gene are SGHAT and FQNNGV. The DNA read from the CDR3 is TGTGCCAGCAGCTTATTATTCGCCAACGTC. Encoded protein: CASSLLFANV. The complete CDR3 sequence is CASSLLFANVLTF.

As for this clone: The read finishes 3 residues shy of the CDR3 end, and the germline J gene is used to complete it. The chain has TRBV20-1 and TRBJ2-1, with D perhaps TRBD1 (5 bases). Between the trimmed V and J ends, which lost 6 bases and 4 bases, there was a span of 19 bases. Germline V gives CDR1 DFQATT, CDR2 SNEGSKA (reference sequence). The CDR3 is 15 amino acids. The CDR3: CSASDVGAGYNEQFF. CDR3 DNA, as far as it was read: TGCAGTGCCTCCGATGTTGGGGCAGGGTACAATGAG.

In the case of this clone: The CDR3 end falls 3 residues outside the read, so it is completed with the germline J gene. This chain connects TRBV5-1 to TRBJ2-1, with 7 bases identical to TRBD2. The CDR3 covers 15 residues. CDR1 SGHRS and CDR2 YFSETQ come from the germline V gene. V gave up 0 bases and J gave up 4 bases; unmatched junction bases: 4. CDR3 region: CASSLGEGGYNEQFF. Partial CDR3 DNA: TGCGCCAGCAGCTTGGGGGAGGGCGGGTACAATGAG.

Regarding this clone: The sequence runs out 3 residues before the end of the CDR3; the remainder is reconstructed from the germline J gene. This sequence joins TRBV20-1 and TRBJ2-7; D may be TRBD2 (5 bases). The CDR3 spans 14 residues. Looked up from germline, CDR1 is DFQATT and CDR2 is SNEGSKA (reference sequence). V was shortened by 6 bases and J by 2 bases, with 17 bases between the two germline ends. The sequenced CDR3 bases are TGCAGTGCAACCACGCCACTAGGAACCTACGAG. As protein: CSATTPLGTYE. The full-length CDR3 reads as CSATTPLGTYEQYF.

Points on this clone: With the read ending 3 residues before the CDR3 end, the germline J gene is used to fill in that end. The rearrangement joins TRBV19 to TRBJ2-7; 9 bases fit TRBD2. CDR1 and CDR2 (germline): LNHDA, SQIVND (reference sequence). Losses at the gene ends were 7 bases for V and 4 bases for J; bases not matched to a gene: 5. The CDR3 sequence is 13 residues long. The DNA read from the CDR3 is TGTGCCAGTACGCCAGCGGGAGGTTACGAG. It yields the protein CASTPAGGYE. The CDR3 in its entirety is CASTPAGGYEQYF.

A note on this clone: The read falls 3 residues short of the CDR3 end, and the missing part is taken from the germline J gene. The gene calls are TRBV30 and TRBJ2-5; D is perhaps TRBD2 (5 bases). Trimming left V 1 base short and J 2 bases short, with 17 bases between. The CDR3 sequence is 16 residues long. Germline CDR1 reads GTSNPN; CDR2 reads SVGIG (reference sequence). The CDR3 reads CAWSGSGRELQETQYF. The CDR3 DNA, read in part, is TGTGCCTGGAGTGGGAGCGGAAGGGAACTACAAGAGACC. The full variable domain, with the rest looked up from reference TRBV30 and TRBJ2-5, is SQTIHQWPATLVQPVGSPLSLECTVEGTSNPNLYWYRQAAGRGLQLLFYSVGIGQISSEVPQNLSASRPQDRQFILSSKKLLLSDSGFYLCAWSGSGRELQETQYFGPGTRLLVL.

Comments on this clone: The DNA ends 3 residues before the CDR3 does, and the rest of the CDR3 is filled in from the germline J gene. The rearrangement links TRBV5-3 to TRBJ2-1; 8 bases are shared with TRBD2. TRBV5-3 is annotated as an ORF whose role is uncertain. V lost 7 bases, J lost 3 bases, and 15 bases stayed unmatched. CDR3 length equals 17 residues. The sequenced part of the CDR3 DNA is TGTGCCAGATTCAATATAGCGGGGCCACGAAACTACAATGAG. Amino acids: CARFNIAGPRNYNE. The entire CDR3 is CARFNIAGPRNYNEQFF.

Incomplete CDR3 DNA: TGCAGTGCTAGTTGGGGGACTAGCGGGAGGAATGAG. It codes for CSASWGTSGRNE. The CDR3 in its entirety is CSASWGTSGRNEQFF. V gene TRBV20-1 combines with J gene TRBJ2-1; TRBD2 matches 15 bases. Read data end 3 residues before the CDR3 end; the end is taken from the germline J gene. Germline lookup yields CDR1 DFQATT and CDR2 SNEGSKA (reference sequence). CDR3 size: 15 residues. J gave up 7 bases and V 3 bases, and 4 bases lay outside the gene matches.

In regard to this clone: The CDR3 end lies 3 residues beyond the end of the read and is filled in from the germline J gene. The genes are TRBV7-3 and TRBJ2-2; possible D gene TRBD1, 5 bases. Germline values: CDR1 SGHTA, CDR2 FQGTGA. V was trimmed by 3 bases and J by 0 bases, leaving 14 bases between them. This CDR3 contains 17 residues. Incomplete CDR3 DNA: TGTGCCAGCAGCTTCTTCCCCGCCAGGGCGAACACCGGGGAG. Its translation is CASSFFPARANTGE. The entire CDR3 is CASSFFPARANTGELFF.

About this clone itself: The read comes to an end 3 residues before the CDR3 does, leaving the germline J gene to fill in the end. The chain joins TRBV30 to TRBJ2-7; no reliable D call. V was trimmed by 2 bases and J by 0 bases, leaving 5 bases between them. This CDR3 is built from 12 residues. Per the germline V gene, CDR1 is GTSNPN and CDR2 is SVGIG (reference sequence). CDR3 DNA, as far as it was read: TGTGCCTGGAGTACATCCTCCTACGAG. Amino acid sequence: CAWSTSSYE. The entire CDR3 protein reads CAWSTSSYEQYF.

Concerning this clone itself: The CDR3 extends 3 residues past the end of the read, so its final part is completed from the germline J gene. The chain has TRBV20-1 and TRBJ2-7, with a tentative D call TRBD2 (6 bases). The CDR3 covers 13 residues. In germline, CDR1 is DFQATT, CDR2 SNEGSKA (reference sequence). V lost 7 bases and J lost 4, with 17 bases in between. Partial CDR3 DNA: TGCAGTGTGCGGGGACGTGAGGGGTACGAG. Encoded protein: CSVRGREGYE. The complete CDR3 protein is CSVRGREGYEQYF.

Concerning this clone: The read is 3 residues too short to cover the CDR3 end, so that end is filled in from the germline J gene. The chain uses TRBV20-1 and TRBJ1-1; 8 bases agree with TRBD1. Germline loops: CDR1 DFQATT, CDR2 SNEGSKA (reference sequence). This CDR3 comprises 13 residues. Losses at the gene ends were 6 bases for V and 7 bases for J; bases not matched to a gene: 10. CDR3 bases read: TGCAGTGCCAACCTCCAGGGGGCCAGTGAA. Translating gives CSANLQGASE. The CDR3 reads in full as CSANLQGASEAFF.

With respect to this clone: Read coverage stops 3 residues before the CDR3 terminus; the germline J gene supplies the remainder. The chain recombines TRBV7-9 with TRBJ1-2; 7 bases line up with TRBD1. The CDR3 covers 11 residues. Germline V gives CDR1 SEHNR, CDR2 FQNEAQ (reference sequence). CDR3 DNA, as far as it was read: TGTGTGACAGGGAGCGGGTATGGC. Protein sequence: CVTGSGYG. The full CDR3 sequence reads CVTGSGYGYTF.

About this clone itself: The observed sequence ends 3 residues before the CDR3 terminus, with the missing tail filled in from the germline J gene. The chain uses TRBV20-1 and TRBJ1-1; TRBD1 is a possible D gene (5 bases). V lost 3 bases, J lost 4 bases, and 12 bases lay in between. The CDR3 sequence is 13 residues long. The germline gives CDR1 DFQATT, CDR2 SNEGSKA (reference sequence). CDR3 bases read: TGCAGTGCTAGCGGGGGTGGGGGCACTGAA. It yields the protein CSASGGGGTE. The entire CDR3 protein is CSASGGGGTEAFF.

The CDR3 reads CASSLAAVAGARETQYF. CDR3 DNA, as far as it was read: TGCGCCAGCAGCTTGGCAGCGGTCGCGGGAGCACGGGAGACC. The V call is TRBV5-1, the J call TRBJ2-5, with 7 bases fitting TRBD2. Read sequence stops 3 residues before the CDR3 end, and the germline J gene provides the missing end. The CDR3 loop spans 17 amino acids. CDR1 and CDR2 from the germline V gene are SGHRS and YFSETQ. Trimming cost V 0 bases and J 5 bases; bases outside gene matches: 13.

Points on this clone: Coverage ceases 3 residues before the CDR3 finishes, and the germline J gene fills in the end. The rearrangement links TRBV15 to TRBJ1-4; 7 positions match TRBD1. The germline V gene has CDR1 LNHNV and CDR2 YYDKDF (reference sequence). CDR3 size: 16 residues. With 0 bases clipped from V and 4 bases from J, the junction kept 5 bases outside the gene matches. The CDR3 protein is CATSRDMTGLNEKLFF. The covered CDR3 bases are TGTGCCACCAGCAGAGATATGACAGGGCTTAATGAAAAA. Filled out from reference TRBV15 and TRBJ1-4, the complete variable domain reads DAMVIQNPRYQVTQFGKPVTLSCSQTLNHNVMYWYQQKSSQAPKLLFHYYDKDFNNEADTPDNFQSRRPNTSFCFLDIRSPGLGDTAMYLCATSRDMTGLNEKLFFGSGTQLSVL.

Comment on this clone: The CDR3 end is not reached by the read, which stops 3 residues before it; the germline J gene fills it in. This sequence joins TRBV30 and TRBJ1-3, with 7 bases lining up with TRBD1. The CDR3 runs 13 residues. V shed 3 bases and J 2 bases; nucleotides not matched to a gene: 1. Looked up from germline, CDR1 is GTSNPN and CDR2 is SVGIG (reference sequence). Incomplete CDR3 DNA: TGTGCCTGGAGGCAGGGGGCTGGAAACACC. This codes for CAWRQGAGNT. The complete CDR3 sequence is CAWRQGAGNTIYF.

With respect to this clone: Read data end 3 residues before the CDR3 end; the end is taken from the germline J gene. The rearrangement links TRBV6-2 or TRBV6-3 to TRBJ1-1; D not certain. V was trimmed by 6 bases and J by 3 bases, leaving 17 bases between them. The germline gives CDR1 MNHEY, CDR2 SVGEGT. This CDR3 is 15 amino acids long. This CDR3 reads CASRHRGLWDTEAFF. Incomplete CDR3 DNA: TGTGCCAGCAGGCACCGGGGTCTATGGGACACTGAA.

Worth noting for this clone: The read terminates 3 residues ahead of where the CDR3 ends, so the germline J gene completes it. The chain uses TRBV5-6 and TRBJ1-1; D remains unclear. The germline V and J ends were trimmed by 1 base and 4 bases, with 5 bases remaining between them. The CDR3 has 12 residues. The germline CDR1 and CDR2 sequences are SGHDT and YYEEEE. CDR3 DNA, as far as it was read: TGTGCCAGCAGCTTGAGGGCCACTGAA. Translating gives CASSLRATE. The CDR3 in its entirety is CASSLRATEAFF.